The 8 T cell receptor beta chains given below trace back to one sample, sequenced in a study of cytomegalovirus exposure and HLA in healthy donors. The PCR used 60 Vbeta and 13 Jbeta primers. Method: immunoSEQ multiplex PCR; TCRdb's copy keeps in-frame clones and lacks some. Here the sample spans approximately 100,000 clones, 65% to 80% being singletons. The sample was PBMCs. The receptors were gathered from a female donor in good health and CMV-seronegative.

The chain recombines TRBV2 with TRBJ2-1; 8 bases match TRBD2. V trimming: 10 bases; J trimming: 5 bases; junction bases outside the gene matches: 7. The CDR3 loop spans 13 amino acids. Germline V gene lookup returns CDR1 SNHLY and CDR2 FYNNEI. CDR3 sequence reads: CANVAGFNNEQFF. CDR3 sequence (DNA): TGTGCCAACGTAGCGGGGTTTAACAATGAGCAGTTCTTC.

The V and J genes are TRBV5-4 and TRBJ2-5; D uncertain. The germline CDR1 and CDR2 sequences are SGHNT and YYREEE (reference sequence). V lost 4 bases and J 3 bases, leaving 10 bases between the germline ends. This CDR3 region has 13 residues. CDR3 DNA sequence: TGTGCCAGCAGCCGGAACAGCAAAGAGACCCAGTACTTC. Amino acid sequence: CASSRNSKETQYF.

The chain employs TRBV5-6 and TRBJ1-2; 7 nucleotides match TRBD1. CDR3 length equals 13 residues. Germline trimming cut 4 bases from V and 8 bases from J; bases unmatched to any gene: 8. Germline-derived CDR1 and CDR2 are SGHDT and YYEEEE. The CDR3 DNA reads TGTGCCAGCAGCACCCTTACAGGGGACGGCTACACCTTC. This sequence encodes CASSTLTGDGYTF.

The chain is built from TRBV30 and TRBJ2-7; no definite D call. Germline V gene data show CDR1 as GTSNPN and CDR2 as SVGIG (reference sequence). Trimming removed 0 bases at V and 5 bases at J, with 8 bases between. The CDR3 runs 12 residues. The CDR3 here is CAWSVLRNEQYF. The CDR3 DNA reads as TGTGCCTGGAGTGTTCTCAGGAACGAGCAGTACTTC.

This chain joins TRBV28 and TRBJ1-5, with TRBD1 matching over 9 bases. J gave up 0 bases and V 4 bases, and 10 bases lay outside the gene matches. The CDR3 contains 18 residues. Germline CDR1 is MDHEN and CDR2 is SYDVKM. CDR3 in amino acids: CASSSGQGEVYSNQPQHF. CDR3 DNA: TGTGCCAGCAGTTCGGGACAGGGTGAAGTTTATAGCAATCAGCCCCAGCATTTT.

The chain employs TRBV5-4 and TRBJ2-7; 7 bases match TRBD1. The CDR3 loop spans 15 amino acids. Trimming took 3 bases from V and 5 from J; bases not matched to a gene: 11. Per germline, CDR1 SGHNT and CDR2 YYREEE (reference sequence). CDR3 sequence: CASSSGQERPDEQYF. CDR3 DNA sequence: TGTGCCAGCAGCTCCGGACAGGAGAGGCCGGACGAGCAGTACTTC.

The gene calls are TRBV30 and TRBJ2-7; 7 nucleotides align to TRBD2. The CDR3 length is 11 residues. V trimming: 5 bases; J trimming: 8 bases; junction bases outside the gene matches: 6. CDR1 and CDR2 from the germline V gene are GTSNPN and SVGIG (reference sequence). The CDR3 loop reads CAWVSGAKQYF. CDR3 in DNA: TGTGCCTGGGTCAGCGGGGCCAAGCAGTACTTC.

The chain links TRBV27 to TRBJ1-1; 9 bases fit TRBD1. Germline-derived CDR1 and CDR2 are MNHEY and SMNVEV (reference sequence). CDR3 length equals 15 residues. With 2 bases clipped from V and 4 bases from J, the junction kept 5 bases outside the gene matches. CDR3 sequence: CASSLRTGVGTEAFF. The CDR3 DNA reads TGTGCCAGCAGTTTACGGACAGGGGTGGGCACTGAAGCTTTCTTT.